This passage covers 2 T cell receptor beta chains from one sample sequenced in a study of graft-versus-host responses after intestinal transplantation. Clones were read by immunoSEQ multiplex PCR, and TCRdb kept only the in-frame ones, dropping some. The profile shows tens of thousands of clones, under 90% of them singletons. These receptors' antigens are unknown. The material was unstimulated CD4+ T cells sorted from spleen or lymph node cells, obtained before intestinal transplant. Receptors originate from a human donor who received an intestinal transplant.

This CDR3 is CASSLAGSEQYF. The CDR3 coding sequence is TGCGCCAGCAGCTTGGCGGGGAGCGAGCAGTACTTC. The chain links TRBV5-1 to TRBJ2-7; D may be TRBD2 (5 bases). CDR3 size: 12 residues. Trimming cost V 0 bases and J 6 bases, with 7 bases left between them. Germline-derived CDR1 and CDR2 are SGHRS and YFSETQ.

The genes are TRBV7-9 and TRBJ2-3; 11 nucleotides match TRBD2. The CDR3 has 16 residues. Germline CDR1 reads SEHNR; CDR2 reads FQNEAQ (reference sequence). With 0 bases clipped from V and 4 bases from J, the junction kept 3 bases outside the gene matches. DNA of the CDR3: TGTGCCAGCAGCTTAGCAGTAGCGGGGGGGGCAGATACGCAGTATTTT. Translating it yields CASSLAVAGGADTQYF.